Each of the 24 T cell receptor beta chains below was sequenced from the same sample in a study of blood T cell repertoires in COVID-19. The data were produced by immunoSEQ multiplex PCR, yet TCRdb's version contains in-frame clones alone and is incomplete. This table holds 300,000 or so clones, 70% to 90% found once. Sequencing was performed on peripheral blood. The origin of the receptors is a young man who had recovered from COVID-19.

The chain employs TRBV6-2 or TRBV6-3 and TRBJ1-6; 9 positions agree with TRBD1. Germline CDR1 MNHEY, CDR2 SVGEGT. The CDR3 has 16 residues. J lost 8 bases, V lost 4 bases, and 9 bases had no gene match. The CDR3: CASSFPGQGPYSPLHF. CDR3 DNA: TGTGCCAGCAGTTTTCCGGGACAGGGTCCTTATTCACCCCTCCACTTT.

The gene calls are TRBV6-5 and TRBJ1-2; 9 bases are a match to TRBD1. The CDR3 is 14 residues long. Trimming took 6 bases from V and 4 from J; bases not matched to a gene: 6. Germline V gene data show CDR1 as MNHEY and CDR2 as SVGAGI. The CDR3 DNA is TGTGCCAGCAGAAACCGGGACAGGGTCTATGGCTACACCTTC. It translates to CASRNRDRVYGYTF.

The rearrangement joins TRBV15 to TRBJ2-1; possible D gene TRBD1, 7 bases. The CDR3 length is 15 residues. V was shortened by 1 base and J by 4 bases, with 11 bases between the two germline ends. Per the germline V gene, CDR1 is LNHNV and CDR2 is YYDKDF (reference sequence). Here the CDR3 DNA reads TGTGCCACCAGCAGAGGGGGGGACAGTTACAATGAGCAGTTCTTC. It is translated as CATSRGGDSYNEQFF.

The gene calls are TRBV5-8 and TRBJ2-1; D perhaps matches TRBD2 (6 bases). V gave up 2 bases and J gave up 5 bases, with 14 bases separating them. The germline V gene encodes CDR1 SGHTS and CDR2 YDEGEE. CDR3 length equals 15 residues. The CDR3 nucleotides are TGTGCCAGCAGCTTAGGAGGGAGTGGGCACAATGAGCAGTTCTTC. Its protein is CASSLGGSGHNEQFF.

This sequence joins TRBV25-1 and TRBJ2-3; tentative D call: TRBD1 (6 bases). This CDR3 contains 14 residues. Trimming cost V 3 bases and J 2 bases, with 9 bases left between them. CDR1 and CDR2 from the germline V gene are MGHDK and SYGVNS. In DNA, the CDR3 is TGTGCCAGCAGTGATACAGGGAACACAGATACGCAGTATTTT. Its translation: CASSDTGNTDTQYF. The variable domain in full, completed from reference TRBV25-1 and TRBJ2-3, reads EADIYQTPRYLVIGTGKKITLECSQTMGHDKMYWYQQDPGMELHLIHYSYGVNSTEKGDLSSESTVSRIRTEHFPLTLESARPSHTSQYLCASSDTGNTDTQYFGPGTRLTVL.

The chain recombines TRBV11-1 with TRBJ1-6, with D maybe TRBD1 (5 bases). Germline values: CDR1 SGHAT, CDR2 FQDESV (reference sequence). V gave up 3 bases and J gave up 4 bases, with 10 bases separating them. The CDR3 length is 15 residues. The CDR3, as DNA: TGTGCCAGCAGCTTCGACAGAAGTTATAATTCACCCCTCCACTTT. Protein: CASSFDRSYNSPLHF.

This chain connects TRBV2 to TRBJ2-5, with D tentatively TRBD1 (5 bases). The CDR3 extends over 12 amino acids. Trimming pared 7 bases from V and 4 bases from J, leaving 10 bases between. The germline V gene has CDR1 SNHLY and CDR2 FYNNEI. This CDR3 is CASKGQGETQYF. The CDR3 region has the DNA TGTGCCAGCAAGGGTCAGGGAGAGACCCAGTACTTC.

This chain joins TRBV19 and TRBJ1-5; D ambiguous. Per the germline V gene, CDR1 is LNHDA and CDR2 is SQIVND (reference sequence). The CDR3 totals 16 residues. Trimming pared 5 bases from V and 1 base from J, leaving 15 bases between. CDR3 sequence reads: CASSPSSGRSNQPQHF. DNA for the CDR3: TGTGCCAGTAGTCCGTCGTCCGGTCGGAGCAATCAGCCCCAGCATTTT.

The chain joins TRBV2 to TRBJ1-6; 8 nucleotides match TRBD1. Looked up from germline, CDR1 is SNHLY and CDR2 is FYNNEI. The CDR3 is 14 residues long. The junction had 6 bases not matched to a gene; V was cut back by 5 bases and J by 9 bases. As DNA, the CDR3 is TGTGCCAGCAGTCCCCAGGGGGCGATTTCACCCCTCCACTTT. It codes for CASSPQGAISPLHF. Filled out from reference TRBV2 and TRBJ1-6, the complete variable domain reads EPEVTQTPSHQVTQMGQEVILRCVPISNHLYFYWYRQILGQKVEFLVSFYNNEISEKSEIFDDQFSVERPDGSNFTLKIRSTKLEDSAMYFCASSPQGAISPLHFGNGTRLTVT.

The CDR3 DNA reads as TGTGCCAGCAGTTACGACAGACGTTATGGCTACACCTTC. Encoded protein: CASSYDRRYGYTF. The rearrangement links TRBV6-5 to TRBJ1-2; TRBD1 is a possible D gene (5 bases). With 2 bases removed from V and 5 bases from J, the gap between germline ends came to 9 bases. Germline V lookup: CDR1 MNHEY, CDR2 SVGAGI. The CDR3 has 13 amino acids.

This chain links TRBV9 with TRBJ1-3; 7 bases fit TRBD1. V was pared by 5 bases and J by 0 bases, with 2 bases of the junction left unmatched. The germline V gene encodes CDR1 SGDLS and CDR2 YYNGEE. The CDR3 length is 14 residues. The CDR3, as DNA: TGTGCCAGCAGTGACAGGGCCTCTGGAAACACCATATATTTT. Translated: CASSDRASGNTIYF.

The V gene is TRBV5-6, the J gene TRBJ1-5, with 7 bases lining up with TRBD1. The CDR3 contains 18 residues. The V and J ends lost 0 bases and 0 bases, in that order; junction bases with no gene match: 9. Per germline, CDR1 SGHDT and CDR2 YYEEEE. The CDR3 coding sequence is TGTGCCAGCAGCTTGGGCCCCGGGACAGAATATAGCAATCAGCCCCAGCATTTT. Translated: CASSLGPGTEYSNQPQHF.

The chain combines TRBV6-6 with TRBJ1-5; D might be TRBD1 (6 bases). This CDR3 comprises 14 residues. Germline values: CDR1 MNHNY, CDR2 SVGAGI (reference sequence). Trimming stripped 6 bases from V and 1 base from J, with 10 bases between. The CDR3 reads CASRGGGSNQPQHF. The CDR3 nucleotides are TGTGCCAGCAGAGGGGGGGGGAGCAATCAGCCCCAGCATTTT.

The V gene is TRBV19, the J gene TRBJ1-4; TRBD1 matches at 8 bases. Germline CDR1 is LNHDA and CDR2 is SQIVND (reference sequence). The CDR3 sequence is 14 residues long. The V segment lost 2 bases and the J segment 6 bases; nucleotides outside the gene matches: 2. CDR3 nucleotide sequence: TGTGCCAGTAGTATAATGACAGGGGATGAAAAACTGTTTTTT. This codes for CASSIMTGDEKLFF. The full variable domain, its missing parts supplied by reference TRBV19 and TRBJ1-4, is DGGITQSPKYLFRKEGQNVTLSCEQNLNHDAMYWYRQDPGQGLRLIYYSQIVNDFQKGDIAEGYSVSREKKESFPLTVTSAQKNPTAFYLCASSIMTGDEKLFFGSGTQLSVL.

The V call is TRBV7-8, the J call TRBJ2-5; D possibly corresponds to TRBD1 (6 bases). This CDR3 region has 15 residues. V was pared by 6 bases and J by 3 bases, with 17 bases between. Germline CDR1 and CDR2: SGHVS and FQNEAQ. CDR3 loop: CASRVGQHIKETQYF. DNA of the CDR3: TGTGCCAGCAGAGTTGGACAGCATATCAAAGAGACCCAGTACTTC.

The count of this clone is one. This rearrangement joins TRBV15 to TRBJ2-4; 7 bases are a match to TRBD1. Trimming removed 3 bases from V and 6 bases from J; junction bases left unmatched: 5. Germline lookup yields CDR1 LNHNV and CDR2 YYDKDF (reference sequence). The CDR3 contains 14 residues. In nucleotides, the CDR3 is TGTGCCACCAGCAGTGACAGGGTTTTAAACATTCAGTACTTC. Its translation: CATSSDRVLNIQYF.

V gene TRBV5-6 combines with J gene TRBJ2-1, with D perhaps matching TRBD2 (6 bases). Germline CDR1 is SGHDT and CDR2 is YYEEEE. The CDR3 loop spans 12 amino acids. Trimming removed 1 base from V and 15 bases from J, with 14 bases in between. The CDR3 DNA follows: TGTGCCAGCAGCTTGCGACTCGGAGGGGCGTTCTTC. Translated, it gives CASSLRLGGAFF.

In its sample, this clone was seen a few times. This chain joins TRBV19 and TRBJ2-1; D remains unclear. Germline V gives CDR1 LNHDA, CDR2 SQIVND (reference sequence). The CDR3 loop spans 13 amino acids. V lost 2 bases, J lost 9 bases, and 11 bases lay in between. CDR3 sequence: CASSIKWWSEQFF. The DNA of the CDR3 is TGTGCCAGTAGTATAAAGTGGTGGAGTGAGCAGTTCTTC.

The V call is TRBV2, the J call TRBJ2-2; TRBD2 might be the D (6 bases). Between the trimmed V and J ends, which lost 6 bases and 6 bases, there was a span of 17 bases. CDR1 is SNHLY and CDR2 is FYNNEI in the germline V gene. The CDR3 runs to 15 residues. The CDR3 protein is CASRTGTPRAGELFF. CDR3 bases: TGTGCCAGCAGGACCGGGACTCCGAGGGCCGGGGAGCTGTTTTTT.

The chain links TRBV15 to TRBJ1-1; unclear D gene. Germline values: CDR1 LNHNV, CDR2 YYDKDF (reference sequence). The V end was cut by 0 bases, the J end by 7 bases, with 15 bases between. The CDR3 consists of 15 residues. CDR3 in DNA: TGTGCCACCAGCAGAGATGAGGTTTATCGGGGTGAAGCTTTCTTT. This encodes CATSRDEVYRGEAFF.

The chain joins TRBV27 to TRBJ2-1, with a weak D call TRBD1 (5 bases). The germline V gene has CDR1 MNHEY and CDR2 SMNVEV (reference sequence). V was cut by 0 bases and J by 3 bases, with 12 bases left in between. This CDR3 has 16 residues. In DNA form, the CDR3 reads TGTGCCAGCAGTTTATCGCGAGCAGGGCTCTACAATGAGCAGTTCTTC. Translating it yields CASSLSRAGLYNEQFF.

The rearrangement uses TRBV4-1 and TRBJ1-4; D remains ambiguous. V was cut by 1 base and J by 6 bases, with 12 bases left in between. CDR1 MGHRA and CDR2 YSYEKL come from the germline V gene. The CDR3 spans 15 residues. The CDR3 loop is CASSQGPHADEKLFF. The CDR3 bases are TGCGCCAGCAGCCAAGGTCCCCACGCGGATGAAAAACTGTTTTTT.

The gene calls are TRBV7-3 and TRBJ2-3, with 10 bases matching TRBD1. Per the germline V gene, CDR1 is SGHTA and CDR2 is FQGTGA. Trimming took 1 base from V and 2 from J; bases not matched to a gene: 3. The CDR3 consists of 16 residues. The CDR3: CASSLMGQGNTDTQYF. CDR3 coding DNA: TGTGCCAGCAGCTTAATGGGACAGGGGAACACAGATACGCAGTATTTT.

The chain employs TRBV6-5 and TRBJ2-1, with D unclear. Germline CDR1 is MNHEY and CDR2 is SVGAGI. CDR3 length: 11 amino acids. Trimming left V 6 bases short and J 8 bases short, with 8 bases between. The CDR3 bases are TGTGCCAGCAGGACGGGTTATGAGCAGTTCTTC. Its translation: CASRTGYEQFF.